The 7 T cell receptor beta chains listed next were all sequenced from one sample in a study of graft-versus-host responses after intestinal transplantation (dated by TCRdb to about 2021). Library method: the immunoSEQ multiplex PCR assay. The table was pulled from immuneACCESS by TCRdb, which kept in-frame rearrangements only. Such tables lose some clones; where checked, under half of the loss comes from unresolved V genes, and the rest has no known cause. In this sample the table shows 20,000 or so clones, 75% to 95% of which occur a single time. The biggest ten clones account for 1.9% of the sample. The sample here was PBMCs, taken 350 to 400 days after transplant. These receptors originate from a human patient who received an intestinal transplant, so some T cells may come from the graft donor.

The CDR3 DNA follows: TGTGCCAGCAGCTCACTACAGGGGGCTTACACTGAAGCTTTCTTT. This sequence encodes CASSSLQGAYTEAFF. The genes are TRBV5-6 and TRBJ1-1, with 9 bases fitting TRBD1. The germline CDR1 and CDR2 sequences are SGHDT and YYEEEE. The V segment lost 3 bases and the J segment 3 bases; nucleotides outside the gene matches: 6. The CDR3 loop spans 15 amino acids.

The chain is built from TRBV28 and TRBJ1-5, with a possible D match to TRBD1 (6 bases). Between the trimmed V and J ends, which lost 5 bases and 0 bases, there was a span of 14 bases. CDR3 length: 16 amino acids. Germline CDR1 reads MDHEN; CDR2 reads SYDVKM. The CDR3 region has the DNA TGTGCCAGCAGTCTCAGGGGAAGGGGTAGCAATCAGCCCCAGCATTTT. As protein: CASSLRGRGSNQPQHF.

The chain is built from TRBV6-1 and TRBJ1-3; unclear D gene. V was clipped by 5 bases and J by 4 bases, with 3 bases between them. There are 11 residues in the CDR3. The germline gives CDR1 MNHNS, CDR2 SASEGT. The CDR3 DNA is TGTGCCAGCAGTAAAGGAAACACCATATATTTT. It is translated as CASSKGNTIYF.

The V and J genes are TRBV19 and TRBJ2-7; TRBD2 aligns across 8 bases. The length of the CDR3 is 13 residues. Trimming at V came to 10 bases and at J to 2 bases, leaving 7 bases not matched to a gene. Germline CDR1 reads LNHDA; CDR2 reads SQIVND (reference sequence). CDR3 DNA sequence: TGTGCCACCAGCCGGGGACTAGCCTACGAGCAGTACTTC. Translated, it gives CATSRGLAYEQYF.

V gene TRBV7-9 combines with J gene TRBJ2-7, with 8 bases identical to TRBD1. The trim removed 5 bases at V and 4 bases at J, leaving 7 bases unmatched. The CDR3 runs 14 residues. The germline gives CDR1 SEHNR, CDR2 FQNEAQ (reference sequence). CDR3 sequence (DNA): TGTGCCAGCAGCCCAGACAGGGGTATATACGAGCAGTACTTC. It encodes CASSPDRGIYEQYF.

This chain uses TRBV6-5 with TRBJ1-1; D is possibly TRBD1 (5 bases). This CDR3 comprises 14 residues. Trimming removed 2 bases from V and 1 base from J, with 8 bases in between. Germline V gene sequence: CDR1 MNHEY, CDR2 SVGAGI. The CDR3 nucleotides read TGTGCCAGCAGTTACCTGGGGCAGAACACTGAAGCTTTCTTT. This encodes CASSYLGQNTEAFF.

The V and J genes are TRBV11-2 and TRBJ2-5; 10 bases are a match to TRBD2. The assigned J gene may be wrong: the sequence end matches TRBJ2-7 better. The CDR3 covers 15 residues. Germline V gene data show CDR1 as SGHAT and CDR2 as FQNNGV. CDR3 DNA sequence: TGTGCCAGCAGCTTAGAAGGACTAGCGGCATACGAGCAGTACTTC. Translated: CASSLEGLAAYEQYF.